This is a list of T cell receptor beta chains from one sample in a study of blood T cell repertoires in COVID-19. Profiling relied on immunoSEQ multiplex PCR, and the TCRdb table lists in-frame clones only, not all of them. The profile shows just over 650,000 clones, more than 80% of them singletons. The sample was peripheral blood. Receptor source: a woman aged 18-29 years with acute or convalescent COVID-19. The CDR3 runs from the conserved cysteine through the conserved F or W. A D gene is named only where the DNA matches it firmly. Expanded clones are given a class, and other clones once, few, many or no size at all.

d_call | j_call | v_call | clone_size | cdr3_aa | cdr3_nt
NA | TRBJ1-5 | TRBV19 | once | CASSKPGLRVVSNQPQHF | TGTGCCAGTAGTAAACCCGGGTTGAGGGTCGTGAGCAATCAGCCCCAGCATTTT
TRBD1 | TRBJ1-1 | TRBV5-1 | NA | CASSYSGQDTEAFF | TGCGCCAGCAGCTACTCGGGACAGGACACTGAAGCTTTCTTT
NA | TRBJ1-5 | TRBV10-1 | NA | CASRPEDRGVFGNQPQHF | TGCGCCAGCAGACCCGAGGACAGAGGGGTATTCGGCAATCAGCCCCAGCATTTT
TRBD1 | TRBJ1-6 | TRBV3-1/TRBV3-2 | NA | CASSPQMTGYNSPLHF | TGTGCCAGCAGCCCCCAAATGACAGGGTATAATTCACCCCTCCACTTT
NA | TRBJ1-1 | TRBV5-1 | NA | CASSLAGGIMNTEAFF | TGCGCCAGCAGCTTGGCGGGGGGGATAATGAACACTGAAGCTTTCTTT
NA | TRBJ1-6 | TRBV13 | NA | CASSPPGVYNSPLHF | TGTGCCAGCAGCCCACCGGGGGTATATAATTCACCCCTCCACTTT
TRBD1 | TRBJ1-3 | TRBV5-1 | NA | CASSPDRGLNTIYF | TGCGCCAGCAGCCCCGACAGGGGGCTAAACACCATATATTTT
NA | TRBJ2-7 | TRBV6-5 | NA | CASSRGTDTSYEQYF | TGTGCCAGCAGTCGGGGGACAGATACTTCCTACGAGCAGTACTTC
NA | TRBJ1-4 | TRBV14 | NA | CASSQVGFLGKLFF | TGTGCCAGCAGCCAAGTCGGGTTTCTAGGAAAACTGTTTTTT
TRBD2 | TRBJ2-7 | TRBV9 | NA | CASSVGLAGKTYEQYF | TGTGCCAGCAGCGTAGGGCTAGCGGGGAAGACCTACGAGCAGTACTTC
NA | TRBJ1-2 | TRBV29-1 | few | CSVDVSGYTF | TGCAGCGTTGACGTTTCTGGCTACACCTTC
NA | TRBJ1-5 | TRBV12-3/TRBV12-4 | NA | CASNRLFNQPQHF | TGTGCCAGCAATCGACTGTTCAATCAGCCCCAGCATTTT
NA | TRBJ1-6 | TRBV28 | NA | CASIRDGRSPLHF | TGTGCCAGCATCCGGGACGGGAGGTCACCCCTCCACTTT
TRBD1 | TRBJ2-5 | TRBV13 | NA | CASSLRGQAQETQYF | TGTGCCAGCAGCTTAAGGGGACAGGCTCAAGAGACCCAGTACTTC
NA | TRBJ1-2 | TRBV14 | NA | CASSQDRVGYTF | TGTGCCAGCAGCCAAGATCGAGTTGGCTACACCTTC